These 2 T cell receptor beta chains were sequenced from one sample in a study of cytotoxic CD8 clonotypes in ibrutinib-treated CLL. Clones were read by immunoSEQ multiplex PCR, and TCRdb kept only the in-frame ones, dropping some. The sample contains 30,000 or so clones, around 52% of which appear only once. This specimen was PBMCs, taken before ibrutinib treatment. The source of these receptors is a human donor with chronic lymphocytic leukemia.

The gene calls are TRBV7-7 and TRBJ2-5; no clear D gene. Germline V gene sequence: CDR1 SSHAT, CDR2 FNYEAQ (reference sequence). The CDR3 is 15 residues long. Trimming took 2 bases from V and 0 from J, leaving 10 bases between them. The CDR3 bases are TGTGCCAGCAGCTTATCCGTCGGATACCAAGAGACCCAGTACTTC. Amino acids: CASSLSVGYQETQYF.

The genes are TRBV20-1 and TRBJ2-3; the D is unclear. The V gene lost 0 bases and the J gene lost 6 bases, with 4 bases spanning the gap. This CDR3 is built from 11 residues. Looked up from germline, CDR1 is DFQATT and CDR2 is SNEGSKA (reference sequence). As DNA, the CDR3 is TGCAGTGCTAGAGATTGGGATACGCAGTATTTT. Its protein product is CSARDWDTQYF.